This T cell receptor beta chain is drawn from a study of blood T cell repertoires in COVID-19. Assay: immunoSEQ multiplex PCR; the TCRdb copy retains only in-frame clones and omits some. The sample yields more than 300,000 clones, 88% seen once. V shed 7 bases and J shed 0 bases, with 15 bases lying between them. The CDR3 runs 15 residues. CDR1 is LNHDA, CDR2 SQIVND, per germline (reference sequence). The specimen was peripheral blood. The receptor was derived from a woman between 65 and 79 years old with COVID-19, enrolled during active disease. The chain has TRBV19 and TRBJ1-1; possible D gene TRBD1, 6 bases. In nucleotides, the CDR3 is TGTGCCAGTACCCCCCGAGGACAGTTGAACACTGAAGCTTTCTTT. This encodes CASTPRGQLNTEAFF.